These 24 T cell receptor beta chains came from one sample sequenced in a study of blood T cell repertoires in COVID-19. Assay: immunoSEQ multiplex PCR; the TCRdb copy retains only in-frame clones and omits some. The repertoire includes roughly 200,000 clones, about 83% of them detected once, and roughly 6.4% sits in the top ten. The sample comprised peripheral blood. The receptors were gathered from a man aged 55 to 70 who had recovered from COVID-19.

The CDR3 is CASNPGQVGGYTF. DNA of the CDR3: TGTGCCAGCAACCCGGGACAGGTTGGTGGCTACACCTTC. The V gene is TRBV7-8, the J gene TRBJ1-2, with 8 bases aligning to TRBD1. This CDR3 has 13 amino acids. Germline lookup yields CDR1 SGHVS and CDR2 FQNEAQ. V lost 7 bases and J lost 7; bases outside the gene matches: 8.

CDR3 coding DNA: TGCGCCAGCAGCTTGGGGAGCACCCGAGCGACTGGGGAGCAGTACTTC. It translates to CASSLGSTRATGEQYF. The chain combines TRBV5-1 with TRBJ2-7; no clear D. Germline V lookup: CDR1 SGHRS, CDR2 YFSETQ. The CDR3 sequence is 16 residues long. V shed 0 bases and J shed 7 bases, with 20 bases lying between them.

This clone was seen a handful of times. This sequence joins TRBV19 and TRBJ1-5; D is ambiguous. Per germline, CDR1 LNHDA and CDR2 SQIVND (reference sequence). Trimming left V 7 bases short and J 5 bases short, with 12 bases between. This CDR3 spans 13 amino acids. Here the CDR3 reads CASKPTGDQPQHF. Written as DNA, the CDR3 is TGTGCCAGTAAACCGACCGGGGATCAGCCCCAGCATTTT.

CDR3 loop: CASSRNTGVSNQPQHF. The CDR3 DNA sequence: TGTGCCAGCAGCCGGAACACAGGGGTTAGCAATCAGCCCCAGCATTTT. The chain couples TRBV7-9 to TRBJ1-5; TRBD1 aligns across 7 bases. V shed 5 bases, J shed 0 bases, and the junction held 7 bases outside the gene matches. The CDR3 runs to 16 residues. Germline CDR1 is SEHNR and CDR2 is FQNEAQ (reference sequence).

J is TRBJ1-1 and V is TRBV7-2; D possibly corresponds to TRBD1 (6 bases). The V end was cut by 6 bases, the J end by 5 bases, with 13 bases between. The V gene's germline CDR1 is SGHTA and CDR2 FQGNSA. This CDR3 has 13 amino acids. The CDR3 sequence is CASRRTEMTEAFF. As DNA, the CDR3 is TGTGCCAGCAGAAGGACAGAAATGACTGAAGCTTTCTTT.

The V call is TRBV7-2, the J call TRBJ2-1; a weak D match, TRBD2 (5 bases). Germline V lookup: CDR1 SGHTA, CDR2 FQGNSA. The germline V and J ends were trimmed by 3 bases and 8 bases, with 11 bases remaining between them. This CDR3 has 13 residues. CDR3 nucleotide sequence: TGTGCCAGCAGCTTGGGTTGGCGGGATGAGCAGTTCTTC. This codes for CASSLGWRDEQFF. Full variable domain (rest looked up from reference TRBV7-2 and TRBJ2-1): GAGVSQSPSNKVTEKGKDVELRCDPISGHTALYWYRQSLGQGLEFLIYFQGNSAPDKSGLPSDRFSAERTGGSVSTLTIQRTQQEDSAVYLCASSLGWRDEQFFGPGTRLTVL.

The V gene is TRBV14, the J gene TRBJ2-3, with 10 nucleotides matching TRBD2. Germline CDR1 SGHDN, CDR2 FVKESK. J gave up 7 bases and V 4 bases, and 5 bases lay outside the gene matches. The CDR3 runs 14 residues. CDR3 residues: CASSRGLAANTQYF. DNA for the CDR3: TGTGCCAGCAGCCGAGGACTAGCGGCAAATACGCAGTATTTT.

This clone was picked up one time. V gene TRBV7-2 combines with J gene TRBJ1-5; possible D gene TRBD1, 6 bases. The CDR3 length is 15 residues. Germline V CDR1 and CDR2: SGHTA, FQGNSA. V lost 2 bases to trimming and J lost 3 bases, with 11 bases between them. The CDR3 DNA follows: TGTGCCAGCAGCTTAACGCCAGGGGACAATCAGCCCCAGCATTTT. The encoded protein is CASSLTPGDNQPQHF. The complete variable domain, with remaining parts taken from reference TRBV7-2 and TRBJ1-5, reads GAGVSQSPSNKVTEKGKDVELRCDPISGHTALYWYRQSLGQGLEFLIYFQGNSAPDKSGLPSDRFSAERTGGSVSTLTIQRTQQEDSAVYLCASSLTPGDNQPQHFGDGTRLSIL.

The gene calls are TRBV9 and TRBJ2-1, with 8 bases aligning to TRBD2. V shed 1 base and J 9 bases; nucleotides not matched to a gene: 6. The CDR3 sequence is 14 residues long. Per germline, CDR1 SGDLS and CDR2 YYNGEE. This CDR3 reads CASSVQGLVTEQFF. The CDR3 DNA is TGTGCCAGCAGCGTACAGGGACTAGTCACTGAGCAGTTCTTC.

The chain couples TRBV12-3 or TRBV12-4 to TRBJ2-7, with a possible D match to TRBD1 (6 bases). V was cut by 6 bases and J by 5 bases, with 11 bases left in between. CDR3 length equals 12 residues. The CDR3 here is CASRNRDNEQYF. In DNA form, the CDR3 reads TGTGCCAGCAGAAACAGGGACAACGAGCAGTACTTC.

This sequence joins TRBV10-3 and TRBJ1-1; D remains ambiguous. Trimming took off 4 bases at V and 1 base at J, with 13 bases between the two ends. This CDR3 is built from 15 residues. Germline V lookup: CDR1 ENHRY, CDR2 SYGVKD. The CDR3 nucleotides read TGTGCCATCAGTGGGCCGACACCATCGAACACTGAAGCTTTCTTT. Amino acids: CAISGPTPSNTEAFF.

The chain couples TRBV12-3 or TRBV12-4 to TRBJ2-5, with D tentatively TRBD1 (5 bases). The CDR3 consists of 13 residues. Trimming pared 0 bases from V and 4 bases from J, leaving 6 bases between. In DNA, the CDR3 is TGTGCCAGCAGTTTAGCAGGGGTAGAGACCCAGTACTTC. It translates to CASSLAGVETQYF.

V usage is TRBV7-2 and J usage is TRBJ2-3; the match to TRBD2 covers 13 bases. The CDR3 loop spans 18 amino acids. After removal of 2 bases from V and 3 bases from J, the junction contained 8 bases not matched to a gene. Germline values: CDR1 SGHTA, CDR2 FQGNSA. CDR3 residues: CASSLTGLAGELTDTQYF. The DNA for the CDR3 is TGTGCCAGCAGCTTAACCGGACTAGCGGGAGAGTTGACAGATACGCAGTATTTT.

The J gene is TRBJ2-3, the V gene TRBV12-3 or TRBV12-4, with a tentative D call TRBD1 (6 bases). This CDR3 is 12 amino acids long. V was shortened by 7 bases and J by 4 bases, with 9 bases between the two germline ends. For the CDR3, the DNA is TGTGCCAGCACTCAGGGGCCAGATACGCAGTATTTT. It is translated as CASTQGPDTQYF.

V gene TRBV9 combines with J gene TRBJ1-1; D unresolved. Trimming took off 7 bases at V and 0 bases at J, with 10 bases between the two ends. Germline-derived CDR1 and CDR2 are SGDLS and YYNGEE. CDR3 length equals 13 residues. CDR3 region: CASAPDLNTEAFF. In DNA, the CDR3 is TGTGCCAGCGCCCCAGATTTGAACACTGAAGCTTTCTTT.

The J gene is TRBJ2-7, the V gene TRBV6-5, with 8 bases matching TRBD2. Germline CDR1 MNHEY, CDR2 SVGAGI. The CDR3 runs 16 residues. V shed 0 bases, J shed 6 bases, and the junction held 10 bases outside the gene matches. The CDR3 DNA follows: TGTGCCAGCAGTTACTCGACGAGCGGGGGCCGAAGCGAGCAGTACTTC. Its translation is CASSYSTSGGRSEQYF.

V usage is TRBV3-1 (or the pseudogene TRBV3-2) and J usage is TRBJ2-3; D perhaps matches TRBD2 (5 bases). Trimming cost V 3 bases and J 4 bases, with 11 bases left between them. Germline CDR1 LGHDT, CDR2 YNNKEL (reference sequence). The CDR3 contains 14 residues. The CDR3, as DNA: TGTGCCAGCAGCCATGAGGGATCAGCAGATACGCAGTATTTT. It specifies CASSHEGSADTQYF.

The chain has TRBV5-1 and TRBJ2-5; no clear D. The germline gives CDR1 SGHRS, CDR2 YFSETQ. This CDR3 is built from 14 residues. Trimming left V 3 bases short and J 4 bases short, with 13 bases between. This chain's CDR3 is CASSSEIPAETQYF. The DNA of the CDR3 is TGCGCCAGCAGCTCGGAGATTCCGGCAGAGACCCAGTACTTC.

This clone was found once. The genes are TRBV10-3 and TRBJ2-1; TRBD2 aligns across 10 bases. CDR3 length: 15 residues. Germline V lookup: CDR1 ENHRY, CDR2 SYGVKD. Trimming took 8 bases from V and 5 from J; bases not matched to a gene: 9. CDR3: CAILRASGGNNEQFF. DNA of the CDR3: TGTGCCATCCTTCGGGCTAGCGGGGGAAACAATGAGCAGTTCTTC.

This rearrangement joins TRBV3-1 (or the pseudogene TRBV3-2) to TRBJ2-3; 12 bases are a match to TRBD2. Germline CDR1 is LGHDT and CDR2 is YNNKEL (reference sequence). This CDR3 has 17 amino acids. V lost 3 bases and J lost 12; bases outside the gene matches: 16. The CDR3: CASSQLPPGLAGLHQYF. Written as DNA, the CDR3 is TGTGCCAGCAGCCAGCTTCCTCCGGGACTAGCGGGTCTACACCAGTATTTT.

The J gene is TRBJ2-7, the V gene TRBV7-8; D is perhaps TRBD1 (6 bases). The germline gives CDR1 SGHVS, CDR2 FQNEAQ. Between the trimmed V and J ends, which lost 0 bases and 6 bases, there was a span of 15 bases. This CDR3 is 15 amino acids long. CDR3 sequence reads: CASSLAPGAEGEQYF. The CDR3 DNA reads TGTGCCAGCAGCTTAGCACCAGGGGCGGAAGGCGAGCAGTACTTC.

This chain joins TRBV5-1 and TRBJ2-5; the match to TRBD2 covers 8 bases. The germline V gene has CDR1 SGHRS and CDR2 YFSETQ. The CDR3 is 13 residues long. V lost 5 bases and J lost 4; bases outside the gene matches: 4. The CDR3: CASSAGGRETQYF. CDR3 bases: TGCGCCAGCAGTGCGGGGGGAAGAGAGACCCAGTACTTC.

The V gene is TRBV19, the J gene TRBJ1-5; D gene ambiguous. Germline CDR1 reads LNHDA; CDR2 reads SQIVND (reference sequence). The CDR3 is made up of 13 amino acids. V was shortened by 3 bases and J by 6 bases, with 9 bases between the two germline ends. The CDR3 spells CASSMVEGQPQHF. The CDR3 DNA reads as TGTGCCAGTAGTATGGTGGAGGGTCAGCCCCAGCATTTT.

The chain combines TRBV2 with TRBJ1-5, with a tentative D call TRBD1 (5 bases). Per germline, CDR1 SNHLY and CDR2 FYNNEI. Trimming pared 1 base from V and 6 bases from J, leaving 16 bases between. This CDR3 has 16 amino acids. This CDR3 reads CASSEEAGNLGQPQHF. For the CDR3, the DNA is TGTGCCAGCAGTGAAGAGGCAGGGAACCTCGGTCAGCCCCAGCATTTT.